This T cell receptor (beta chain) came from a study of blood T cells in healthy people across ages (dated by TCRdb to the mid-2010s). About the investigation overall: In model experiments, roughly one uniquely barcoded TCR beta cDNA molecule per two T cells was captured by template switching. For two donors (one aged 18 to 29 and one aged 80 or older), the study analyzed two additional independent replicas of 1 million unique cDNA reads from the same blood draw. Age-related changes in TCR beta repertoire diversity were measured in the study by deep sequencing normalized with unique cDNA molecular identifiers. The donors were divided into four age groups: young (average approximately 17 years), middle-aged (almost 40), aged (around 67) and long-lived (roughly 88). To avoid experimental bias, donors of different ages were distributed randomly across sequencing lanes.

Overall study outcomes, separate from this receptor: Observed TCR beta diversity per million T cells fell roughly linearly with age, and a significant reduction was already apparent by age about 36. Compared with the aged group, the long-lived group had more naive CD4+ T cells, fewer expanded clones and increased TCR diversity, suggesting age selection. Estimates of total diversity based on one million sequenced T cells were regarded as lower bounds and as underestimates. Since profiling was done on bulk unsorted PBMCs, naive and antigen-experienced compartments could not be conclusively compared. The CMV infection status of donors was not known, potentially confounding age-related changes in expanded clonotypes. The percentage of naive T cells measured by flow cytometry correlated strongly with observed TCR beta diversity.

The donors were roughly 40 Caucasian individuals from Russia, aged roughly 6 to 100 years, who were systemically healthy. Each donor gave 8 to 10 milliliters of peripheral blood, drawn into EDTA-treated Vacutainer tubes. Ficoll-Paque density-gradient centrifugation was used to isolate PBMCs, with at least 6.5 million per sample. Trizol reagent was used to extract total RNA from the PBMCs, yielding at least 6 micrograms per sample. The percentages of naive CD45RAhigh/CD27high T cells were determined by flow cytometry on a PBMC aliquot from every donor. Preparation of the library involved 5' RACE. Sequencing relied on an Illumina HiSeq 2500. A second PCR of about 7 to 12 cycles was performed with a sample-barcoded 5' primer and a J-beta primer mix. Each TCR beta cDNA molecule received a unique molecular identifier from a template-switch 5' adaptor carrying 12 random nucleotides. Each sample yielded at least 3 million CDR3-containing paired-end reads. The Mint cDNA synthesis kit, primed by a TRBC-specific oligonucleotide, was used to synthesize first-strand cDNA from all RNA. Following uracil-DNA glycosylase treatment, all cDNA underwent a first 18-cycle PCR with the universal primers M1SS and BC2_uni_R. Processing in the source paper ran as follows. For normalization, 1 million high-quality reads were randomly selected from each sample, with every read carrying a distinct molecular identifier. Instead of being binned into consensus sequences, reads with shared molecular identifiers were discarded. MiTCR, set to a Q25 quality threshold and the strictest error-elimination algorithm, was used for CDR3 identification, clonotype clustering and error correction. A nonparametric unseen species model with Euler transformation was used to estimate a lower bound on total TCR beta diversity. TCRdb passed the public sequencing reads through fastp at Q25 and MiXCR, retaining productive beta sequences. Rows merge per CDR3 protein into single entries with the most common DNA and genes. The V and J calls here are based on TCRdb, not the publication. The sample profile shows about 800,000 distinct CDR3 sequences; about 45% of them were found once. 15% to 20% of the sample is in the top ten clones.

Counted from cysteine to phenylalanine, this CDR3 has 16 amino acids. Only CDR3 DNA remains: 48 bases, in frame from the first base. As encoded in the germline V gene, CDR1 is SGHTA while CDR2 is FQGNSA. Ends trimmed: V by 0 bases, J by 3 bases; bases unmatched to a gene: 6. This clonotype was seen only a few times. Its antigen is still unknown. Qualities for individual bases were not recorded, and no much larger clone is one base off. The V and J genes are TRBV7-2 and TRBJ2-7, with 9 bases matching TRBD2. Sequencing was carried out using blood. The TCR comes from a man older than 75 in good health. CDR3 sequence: CASSLASRGGGYEQYF. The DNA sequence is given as TGTGCCAGCAGCTTAGCATCGCGGGGGGGAGGCTACGAGCAGTACTTC.